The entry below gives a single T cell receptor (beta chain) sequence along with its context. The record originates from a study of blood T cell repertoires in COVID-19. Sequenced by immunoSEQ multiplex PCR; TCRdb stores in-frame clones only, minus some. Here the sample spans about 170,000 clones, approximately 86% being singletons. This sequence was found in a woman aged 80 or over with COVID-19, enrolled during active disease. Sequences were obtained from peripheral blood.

This CDR3 is CASMGTSRSGELFF. The CDR3 nucleotides are TGTGCCAGCATGGGGACTAGCAGGTCCGGGGAGCTGTTTTTT. This chain uses TRBV27 with TRBJ2-2; 9 bases are a match to TRBD2. J was trimmed by 6 bases and V by 7 bases; bases with no gene match: 6. In germline, CDR1 is MNHEY, CDR2 SMNVEV (reference sequence). This CDR3 is built from 14 residues.